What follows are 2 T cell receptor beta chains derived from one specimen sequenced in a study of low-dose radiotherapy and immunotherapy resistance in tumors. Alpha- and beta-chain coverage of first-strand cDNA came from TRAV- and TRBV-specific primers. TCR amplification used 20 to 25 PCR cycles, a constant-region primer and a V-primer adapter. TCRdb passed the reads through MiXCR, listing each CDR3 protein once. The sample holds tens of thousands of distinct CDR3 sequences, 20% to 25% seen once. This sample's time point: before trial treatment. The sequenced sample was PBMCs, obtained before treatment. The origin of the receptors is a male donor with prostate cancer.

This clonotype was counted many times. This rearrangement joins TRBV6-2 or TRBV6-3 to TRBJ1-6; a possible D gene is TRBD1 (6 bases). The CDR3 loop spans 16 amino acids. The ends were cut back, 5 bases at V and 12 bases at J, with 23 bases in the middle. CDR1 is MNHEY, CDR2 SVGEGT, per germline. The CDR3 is CASSIREGTQVRPLHF. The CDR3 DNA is TGTGCCAGCAGTATCCGGGAGGGGACACAGGTTCGACCCCTCCACTTT.

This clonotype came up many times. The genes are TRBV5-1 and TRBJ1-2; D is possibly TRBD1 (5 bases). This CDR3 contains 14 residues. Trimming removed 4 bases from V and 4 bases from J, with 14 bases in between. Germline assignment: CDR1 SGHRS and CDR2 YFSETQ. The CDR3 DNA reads TGCGCCAGCAGCCTAGGGACTGGGACCTATGGCTACACCTTC. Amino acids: CASSLGTGTYGYTF.